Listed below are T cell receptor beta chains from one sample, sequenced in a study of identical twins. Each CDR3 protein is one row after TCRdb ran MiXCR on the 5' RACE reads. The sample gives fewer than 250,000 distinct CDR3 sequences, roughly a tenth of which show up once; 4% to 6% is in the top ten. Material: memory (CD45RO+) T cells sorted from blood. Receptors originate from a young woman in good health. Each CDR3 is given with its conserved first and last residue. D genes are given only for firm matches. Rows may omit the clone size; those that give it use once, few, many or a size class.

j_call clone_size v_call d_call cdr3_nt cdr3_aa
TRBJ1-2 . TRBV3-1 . TGTGCCAGCAGCCAAGATCAGGGGACCTATGGCTACACCTTC CASSQDQGTYGYTF
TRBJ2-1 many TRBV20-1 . TGCAGTGCTAGAGTCTCGGGACCAAGCTCCTACAATGAGCAGTTCTTC CSARVSGPSSYNEQFF
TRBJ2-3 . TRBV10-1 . TGCGCCAGCAGTCGGGACGGACGGTCGCAGTATTTT CASSRDGRSQYF
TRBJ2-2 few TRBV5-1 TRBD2 TGCGCCAGCAGCCTAAAACTAGCGGGTAACACCGGGGAGCTGTTTTTT CASSLKLAGNTGELFF
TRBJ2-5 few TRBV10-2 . TGCGCCAGCAGTGGAAGGAGGGGGGGCACGCAGACCCAGTACTTC CASSGRRGGTQTQYF
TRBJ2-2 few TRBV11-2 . TGTGCCAGCTTCCGGACTGCGAACACCGGGGAGCTGTTTTTT CASFRTANTGELFF
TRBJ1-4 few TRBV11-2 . TGTGCCAGCAGCTCACCGGGGTGGACAACTAATGAAAAACTGTTTTTT CASSSPGWTTNEKLFF
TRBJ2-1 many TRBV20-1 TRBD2 TGCAGTGCTTCCTCTTGGTCTAGCGGGAGTAATGAGCAGTTCTTC CSASSWSSGSNEQFF
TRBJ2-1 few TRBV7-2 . TGTGCCAGCAGCCCCCTAACGGTGCGCAATGAGCAGTTCTTC CASSPLTVRNEQFF
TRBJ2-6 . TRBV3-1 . TGTGCCAGCAGCCAAGTGGGGTCTGGGGCCAACGTCCTGACTTTC CASSQVGSGANVLTF
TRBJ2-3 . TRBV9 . TGTGCCAGCAGCGTAGCAGGCACAAGCACAGATACGCAGTATTTT CASSVAGTSTDTQYF
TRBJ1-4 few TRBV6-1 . TGTGCCAGCAGTGGCGACCTTGCAACTAATGAAAAACTGTTTTTT CASSGDLATNEKLFF
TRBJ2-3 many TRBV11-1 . TGTGCCAGCAGCTCTAGCACAGATACGCAGTATTTT CASSSSTDTQYF
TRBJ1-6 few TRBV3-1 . TGTGCCAGCAGCCAGGGGTCGTGGGGCAATTCACCCCTCCACTTT CASSQGSWGNSPLHF
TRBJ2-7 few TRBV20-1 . TGCAGTGCCAAGAGGCAGTCCTACGAGCAGTACTTC CSAKRQSYEQYF
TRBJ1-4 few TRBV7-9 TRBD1 TGTGCCAGCAGCCAAGGGGGGGACAGGGCTTTT CASSQGGDRAF
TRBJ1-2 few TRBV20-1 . TGCAGTGCTAGTGCTCAGGGTTTCGGTGGCTACACCTTC CSASAQGFGGYTF
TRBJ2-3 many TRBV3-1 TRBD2 TGTGCCAGCAGCCAAGGATCCCCTAGCGGGGCTACGCAGTATTTT CASSQGSPSGATQYF
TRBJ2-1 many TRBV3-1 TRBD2 TGTGCCAGCAGCCAAGAGGGACTAGCGGGAGGCCGTGACTACAATGAGCAGTTCTTC CASSQEGLAGGRDYNEQFF
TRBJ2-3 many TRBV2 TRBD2 TGTGCCAGCAGAGGGGGACTAGGCACAGATACGCAGTATTTT CASRGGLGTDTQYF
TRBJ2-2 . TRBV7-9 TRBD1 TGTGCCAGCAGCTCCCAACAGGGGATCACCGGGGAGCTGTTTTTT CASSSQQGITGELFF
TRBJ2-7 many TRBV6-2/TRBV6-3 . TGTGCCAGCACCCGACTAACCTGGGGCGAGCAGTACTTC CASTRLTWGEQYF
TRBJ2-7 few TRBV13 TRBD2 TGTGCCAGCAGCTATGGAGCGGAGACTAGCGGGCGGAGCTACGAGCAGTACTTC CASSYGAETSGRSYEQYF
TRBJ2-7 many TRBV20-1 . TGCAGTGCTAGCCCATACGAGCAGTACTTC CSASPYEQYF
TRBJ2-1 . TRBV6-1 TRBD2 TGTGCCAGCAGCCGGGTAGCGGGGCTGAACAATGAGCAGTTCTTC CASSRVAGLNNEQFF
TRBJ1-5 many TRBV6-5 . TGTGCCAGCAGTTCCTATTTGAGCAATCAGCCCCAGCATTTT CASSSYLSNQPQHF